Listed below are T cell receptor beta chains from one sample, sequenced in a study of CD8+CD57+ T cells in acquired aplastic anemia. TCRdb passed the reads through MiXCR, listing each CDR3 protein once. The table has 200,000 to 300,000 distinct CDR3 sequences, less than 85% seen once. Sequencing was done on a sample of sorted CD4+, CD8+, or CD8+CD57+ T cells (not recorded which) from PBMCs. Receptors originate from a human donor with aplastic anemia. Both conserved end residues are part of each CDR3. Fields, in order: clone size, J gene, V gene, D gene, CDR3 protein, CDR3 DNA. The D gene is left open where the match is weak. The size entry is marked missing in some rows and otherwise reads once, few, many or a size class.

.	TRBJ2-2	TRBV15	.	CATSRDLEGPGELFF	TGTGCCACCAGCAGAGATCTAGAGGGACCCGGGGAGCTGTTTTTT
.	TRBJ2-2	TRBV2	.	CASSVSGSEELFF	TGTGCCAGCAGCGTGTCGGGCTCCGAGGAGCTGTTTTTT
.	TRBJ2-1	TRBV7-8	.	CASSGGAIHEQHF	TGTGCCAGCAGTGGTGGGGCGATCCATGAGCAGCACTTC
.	TRBJ1-2	TRBV5-6	.	CASRQDSDGYTF	TGTGCCAGCAGACAAGACAGTGATGGCTACACCTTC
.	TRBJ2-3	TRBV7-9	.	CASRGSQGTQYF	TGTGCCAGCCGCGGGTCCCAGGGGACGCAGTATTTT
.	TRBJ2-7	TRBV29-1	.	CSVEDQGPEQYF	TGCAGCGTTGAAGATCAGGGACCGGAGCAGTACTTC
.	TRBJ2-3	TRBV7-8	.	CASSLPLGPDPQYF	TGTGCCAGCAGCTTACCGCTAGGTCCCGATCCGCAGTATTTT
.	TRBJ1-2	TRBV11-3	.	CASSLERKGLVYGYTF	TGTGCCAGCAGCTTAGAGCGGAAAGGGCTCGTATATGGCTACACCTTC
.	TRBJ1-2	TRBV7-3	.	CASSRKGNAVEHYTF	TGTGCCAGCTCAAGAAAGGGCAACGCCGTTGAACACTACACCTTC
.	TRBJ2-1	TRBV15	.	CATSTPPGDEQFF	TGTGCCACCAGCACCCCTCCGGGGGATGAGCAGTTCTTC
once	TRBJ2-7	TRBV7-2	.	CASSAPPDHEQYF	TGTGCCAGCAGCGCCCCCCCCGACCACGAGCAGTACTTC
.	TRBJ1-4	TRBV7-9	.	CASSFVPGAENLFF	TGTGCCAGCAGCTTCGTACCGGGGGCGGAAAATCTGTTTTTT
.	TRBJ2-3	TRBV11-1	.	CASSLSANETDTQYF	TGTGCCAGCAGCCTCTCGGCGAACGAGACAGATACGCAGTATTTT
.	TRBJ2-7	TRBV4-2	TRBD2	CASSRLFGGSSYEQYF	TGTGCCAGCAGCCGGCTCTTTGGCGGGAGCTCCTACGAGCAGTACTTC
.	TRBJ2-7	TRBV15	TRBD2	CATSGRGLAYALYF	TGTGCCACCAGCGGCCGGGGACTAGCCTACGCGCTGTACTTC
.	TRBJ2-3	TRBV15	.	CASSRAGQQDTQYF	TGTGCCAGCAGCAGAGCGGGTCAGCAAGATACGCAGTATTTC
.	TRBJ1-6	TRBV7-9	TRBD1	CASSLRGGQRSDVHF	TGTGCCAGCAGCTTGCGAGGGGGACAGCGATCCGATGTCCACTTT
many	TRBJ2-1	TRBV7-3	TRBD2	CASSLWLAGANEQFF	TGTGCCAGCAGCTTATGGCTAGCGGGGGCAAATGAGCAGTTCTTC
.	TRBJ1-1	TRBV2	.	CASSLELTANTKAFF	TGTGCCAGCAGTTTAGAACTGACAGCGAACACTAAAGCTTTCTTT
.	TRBJ2-3	TRBV5-1	TRBD1	CASSLGDRGSDTQYF	TGCGCCAGCAGCTTGGGGGACAGGGGTTCAGATACGCAGTATTTT
.	TRBJ1-2	TRBV7-2	TRBD1	CASRGGGGYYGYTF	TGTGCCAGCAGAGGGGGCGGTGGATACTATGGCTACACCTTC
.	TRBJ2-6	TRBV5-8	TRBD2	CASSAGTSYGANVLTF	TGTGCCAGCAGCGCCGGGACTAGCTACGGGGCCAACGTCCTGACTTTC
.	TRBJ2-3	TRBV20-1	TRBD2	CSARRTSGTTDTQYF	TGCAGTGCTAGGCGGACTAGCGGAACCACAGATACGCAGTATTTT
few	TRBJ2-5	TRBV7-2	.	CASSSVRTQYF	TGTGCCAGCAGCTCCGTACGGACCCAGTACTTC
.	TRBJ2-2	TRBV7-2	.	CASSLGGLRGELFF	TGTGCCAGCAGCTTAGGCGGGCTTCGGGGGGAGCTGTTTTTT
few	TRBJ1-2	TRBV7-3	.	CASSLAGGPVVYGYTF	TGTGCCAGCAGCTTGGCGGGGGGTCCGGTCGTGTATGGCTACACCTTC
.	TRBJ2-6	TRBV2	.	CASGDGGTDTQYVVTF	TGTGCCAGCGGGGACGGGGGCACAGATACGCAGTATGTTGTGACTTTC
many	TRBJ1-5	TRBV5-6	.	CASSLGGEGQPQHF	TGTGCCAGCAGCTTGGGTGGAGAAGGTCAGCCCCAGCATTTT
.	TRBJ1-6	TRBV2	.	CASSLAGGRDTQYFDF	TGTGCCAGCAGCTTGGCGGGAGGTCGCGATACTCAGTATTTTGACTTT
.	TRBJ2-1	TRBV15	.	CATSRGWGDKDQFF	TGTGCCACCAGCAGAGGCTGGGGCGATAAGGACCAGTTCTTC
.	TRBJ2-2	TRBV7-9	TRBD1	CASQGARETQYFLFF	TGTGCCAGCCAGGGGGCAAGGGAGACCCAGTACTTCCTGTTTTTT
.	TRBJ2-7	TRBV29-1	TRBD1	CSAQGAGTYEQYF	TGCAGCGCGCAGGGGGCAGGCACCTACGAGCAGTACTTC
.	TRBJ1-6	TRBV9	.	CASGFGGTQTYPLHF	TGTGCCAGCGGCTTCGGGGGCACACAGACATACCCCCTCCACTTT
.	TRBJ2-1	TRBV9	.	CASPWADAQLF	TGTGCCAGCCCCTGGGCGGATGCGCAGTTATTC
.	TRBJ2-5	TRBV5-5	.	CASRRPGRQETQYF	TGTGCCAGCAGGAGACCGGGACGCCAAGAGACCCAGTACTTC
.	TRBJ1-4	TRBV7-9	.	CASSLLSWGNEQLFF	TGTGCCAGCAGCTTATTGTCCTGGGGCAATGAACAGCTCTTTTTT
.	TRBJ2-3	TRBV5-6	.	CASSQSRSDTQYF	TGTGCCAGCAGCCAATCGCGCTCAGATACGCAGTATTTT
.	TRBJ2-1	TRBV7-9	.	CASSTRDTYGYTFQFF	TGTGCCAGCAGCACCCGGGACACCTATGGCTACACCTTCCAGTTCTTC
.	TRBJ2-1	TRBV4-2	TRBD1	CASSQGQGADQFF	TGTGCCAGCAGCCAGGGACAGGGGGCTGACCAGTTCTTC
.	TRBJ2-7	TRBV2	.	CASSVNRVEQYF	TGTGCCAGCAGCGTCAACAGGGTCGAGCAGTACTTC
.	TRBJ2-1	TRBV19	.	CASSTTGTPSNEQFF	TGTGCCAGTAGTACGACGGGGACTCCTTCCAATGAGCAGTTCTTC
.	TRBJ2-3	TRBV7-9	.	CASSLVETQYIGPF	TGTGCCAGCAGCTTAGTCGAGACTCAGTACATCGGGCCTTTT
.	TRBJ1-5	TRBV7-3	TRBD1	CASSQTGTQPEHF	TGTGCCAGCAGCCAGACAGGGACGCAGCCTGAGCATTTT
.	TRBJ2-7	TRBV11-2	.	CASSLDHPGTQGWQYF	TGTGCCAGCAGCTTAGATCACCCCGGGACCCAGGGCTGGCAGTACTTC
.	TRBJ2-2	TRBV6-5	.	CASRLGQSNTGELFF	TGTGCCAGCAGACTCGGACAGAGTAACACCGGGGAGCTGTTTTTT
.	TRBJ2-7	TRBV7-8	.	CASGLAGSPDEQYF	TGTGCCAGCGGCTTGGCGGGTTCTCCCGATGAGCAGTACTTC
.	TRBJ2-3	TRBV7-3	TRBD1	CASSLAEGAETYSF	TGTGCCAGCAGCTTAGCTGAGGGGGCGGAGACCTACTCCTTT
.	TRBJ2-3	TRBV7-8	.	CASSLAGVGSDTQYF	TGTGCCAGCAGCTTAGCGGGAGTCGGATCAGATACGCAGTATTTT
.	TRBJ2-3	TRBV20-1	TRBD2	CSARGDYEQTDTQYF	TGCAGTGCTAGAGGGGACTACGAGCAGACAGATACGCAGTATTTT
.	TRBJ2-3	TRBV7-9	.	CASSSVPGDLTVTQYF	TGTGCCAGCAGCTCCGTGCCCGGGGATCTCACTGTTACGCAGTATTTT
few	TRBJ2-1	TRBV7-2	TRBD1	CASSLVPRGPYNEQFF	TGTGCCAGCAGCTTAGTTCCCAGGGGGCCCTACAATGAGCAGTTCTTC
.	TRBJ1-5	TRBV20-1	TRBD1	CSARDGGQGRQPQHF	TGCAGTGCTAGAGATGGAGGACAGGGAAGGCAGCCCCAGCATTTT
.	TRBJ2-4	TRBV11-2	.	CASRWGGGFQYF	TGTGCCAGCAGATGGGGTGGGGGGTTTCAGTACTTC
few	TRBJ1-1	TRBV20-1	.	CSASGSGTEAFF	TGCAGTGCTAGCGGCAGTGGCACTGAAGCTTTCTTT
many	TRBJ1-5	TRBV19	TRBD1	CASSIMGQGGNQPQHF	TGTGCCAGTAGTATTATGGGGCAGGGGGGCAATCAGCCCCAGCATTTT